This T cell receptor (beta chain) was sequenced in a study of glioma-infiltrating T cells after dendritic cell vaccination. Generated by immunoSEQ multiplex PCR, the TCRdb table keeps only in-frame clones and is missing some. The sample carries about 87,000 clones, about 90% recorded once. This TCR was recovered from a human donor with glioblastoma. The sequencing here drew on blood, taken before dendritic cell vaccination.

The DNA for the CDR3 is TGTGCCAGCAGCTCCACGCACAGACCCAATGAGCAGTTCTTC. Residues: CASSSTHRPNEQFF. The rearrangement joins TRBV7-9 to TRBJ2-1; no reliable D call. With 4 bases removed from V and 6 bases from J, the gap between germline ends came to 13 bases. CDR1 and CDR2 (germline): SEHNR, FQNEAQ (reference sequence). The CDR3 is 14 residues long.